Listed here is a single T cell receptor beta chain. Its antigen is not yet known. Base qualities are not at hand, and no much larger clone is one base apart. Library method: RACE. The sample was run on a NextSeq 500. During library preparation, unique molecular identifiers were attached to individual cDNA molecules so that TCRs could be counted quantitatively and reproducibly. Each blood RNA sample was used to sequence both TCR alpha and TCR beta chains. The study's processing was this. A median of roughly 99,000 TCRs per sample was observed, with a range of about 23,224 to 690,600. V, J and CDR3 annotation of the TCR reads was carried out using the Decombinator software suite. To make PS versus PT1 abundance plots, every sample was subsampled to the same number of TCRs (28,000). Expanded TCRs were defined as absent before sensitization and observed at least eight times at the 2-week time point. TCRdb ran its own pipeline on the public reads, namely fastp trimming at Q25 and MiXCR clone calling, and kept in-frame beta chains. Identical CDR3 protein sequences are pooled into one entry, listed with their most common genes and DNA. The V and J calls shown here were made by TCRdb, not taken from the authors' results. In all, the sample holds roughly 180,000 distinct CDR3 sequences, and about 14% of those were seen once. About 1.7% of the sample is taken by the ten largest.

In light of the paper, this sample's time point label describes: patch test 1, 2 weeks after DPC sensitization. This sample's treatment or condition label indicates: therapeutic diphenylcyclopropenone sensitization with weekly scalp DPC. At each patch-test visit, blood was drawn before the patch test was applied. To be eligible, patients had to be aged 18 to 70, diagnosed with alopecia and judged suitable for DPC therapy, while pregnant patients were excluded. Unfractionated whole blood was collected in Tempus Blood RNA tubes, and total RNA was extracted from that blood. Ends trimmed: V by 3 bases, J by 0 bases; bases unmatched to a gene: 1. Measured from the cysteine to the phenylalanine, the CDR3 is 15 residues long. Of all the DNA, just the CDR3 is kept, 45 bases in frame from base 1. CDR1 and CDR2, looked up from the germline V gene, are SGDLS and YYNGEE. This entry belongs to a study of human T cells and chemical hapten exposure (dated by TCRdb to the early 2020s). The study in broad terms: For sensitization, 2% DPC in acetone was applied to a 2 cm by 2 cm area of upper inner arm skin. Throughout the roughly 24-week study period, patients were also given weekly therapeutic DPC doses on the scalp. Patch tests used Finn chambers with 0.01% DPC on the upper back, scored after 6 days by International Contact Dermatitis Research Group standards. The mostly female patient cohort included alopecia areata with under or over 50% scalp involvement, alopecia totalis and alopecia universalis. The libraries were sequenced as a pool, and the TCR yield per sample differed mostly because of small variations in library volumes within the pool. Peripheral blood TCR repertoire changes were tracked in vivo in alopecia patients during primary and secondary sensitization to the hapten diphenylcyclopropenone (DPC). Blood was sampled from patients pre-sensitization (week 0) and at 2, 6 and about 24 weeks after DPC sensitization. About 28 alopecia patients gave blood for TCR sequencing at one to four time points (pre-sensitization, 2, 6 and 24 weeks).

The research as a whole found: Significantly more large CDR3 similarity clusters were formed by expanded TCRs than by pre-sensitization or healthy control sets, consistent with antigen-driven responses. Patch test score was positively correlated with the number of PT1 expanded TCRs, with significance at thresholds 8, 16 and 32 but not at 4. All patients had alopecia, a presumed autoimmune disease, so their immune response might differ from that of healthy individuals. DPC sensitization did not change how many TCRs were above 1 in 1000 frequency, and no evidence was found of alterations in global repertoire structure. After repeated subsampling, the strength of the expansion versus patch-test correlation and the threshold at which it became significant changed.

This sequence was found in a woman aged 30 to 39 with alopecia areata. Some clones in this sample may be carry-over from other donors' samples. Specimen: whole blood, collected in connection with sensitization to the hapten diphenylcyclopropenone (DPC). The rearrangement combines TRBV9 with TRBJ2-1, with TRBD1 identical over 9 junction bases. The nucleotide sequence reads as follows: TGTGCCAGCAGCGCGGGACAGGGCTCCTACAATGAGCAGTTCTTC. Its translation reads: CASSAGQGSYNEQFF.